The sample holds one count of the clone carrying this T cell receptor (beta chain). Its specificity is unknown. PCR used 60 Vbeta primers and 13 Jbeta primers. Method: immunoSEQ multiplex PCR; TCRdb's copy keeps in-frame clones and lacks some. The sample has about 160,000 clones, around 68% seen once. Nominally healthy donors provided the samples, though records likely missed some immune exposures. This entry belongs to a study of cytomegalovirus exposure and HLA in healthy donors. The study's findings and limits: An analysis was carried out at a later point. It showed that HLA-associated TCR beta chains were more clonally expanded than equally common non-associated chains.

This TCR derives from a man aged 50-59 years in good health and CMV-seronegative. Sequencing was performed on PBMCs.

The CDR3 DNA sequence: TGCGCCAGCAGCCAAGAGAGGGACACGCGGGATGGCTACACCTTC. It yields the protein CASSQERDTRDGYTF. The J gene is TRBJ1-2, the V gene TRBV5-1, with D perhaps TRBD1 (6 bases). The germline V and J ends were trimmed by 4 bases and 6 bases, with 19 bases remaining between them. Germline lookup yields CDR1 SGHRS and CDR2 YFSETQ. The CDR3 is made up of 15 amino acids.